The subject of this entry is one T cell receptor (beta chain). The data were obtained in a study of T cells after yellow fever vaccination. For the study at large: Any fraction with a low cell number was prepared using SMART-Seq v4 Ultra Low Input.

TCRdb reprocessed the 5' RACE reads via MiXCR and lists one record per CDR3 protein. Of roughly 250,000 distinct CDR3 sequences listed, 10% to 15% are singletons. The V end was cut by 0 bases, the J end by 2 bases, with 3 bases between. The CDR3 is made up of 13 amino acids. Germline values: CDR1 ENHRY, CDR2 SYGVKD. The rearrangement links TRBV10-3 to TRBJ2-3; D ambiguous. This sample comprised CD4+ T cells sorted from PBMCs, obtained 45 days after the yellow fever booster vaccination. The TCR originated in a man under 40 who received the YFV17D yellow fever vaccine. The CDR3 DNA reads as TGTGCCATCAGTGAGTCGGCCACAGATACGCAGTATTTT. It translates to CAISESATDTQYF.